This T cell receptor beta chain was captured by sequencing in a study of OX40 agonist ivuxolimab in advanced cancers. Study-level results: CD4+ and CD8+ T cells in blood underwent clonal expansion by week 6 at 0.1 to 3.0 mg/kg. Partial responders treated at 0.1-3.0 mg/kg exhibited clonal expansion among the lowest measured.

As for this clone: The antigen is not known.

Exclusion applied to patients with autoimmune disease history or systemic immunosuppression. At baseline, cycle 4 day 1, and cycle 7 day 1, blood was sampled. This CDR3 has 15 residues. The V segment lost 4 bases and the J segment 1 base; nucleotides outside the gene matches: 3. In germline, CDR1 is SGHDN, CDR2 FVKESK. Some clones are missing from TCRdb's copy, which holds only in-frame ones; the method was immunoSEQ multiplex PCR. The sample consists of tens of thousands of clones, around 84% of them appearing once. Specimen: CD4+ or CD8+ T cells sorted from blood, collected in a trial of the OX40 agonist ivuxolimab. This sequence was found in an adult with an advanced solid tumor such as melanoma, head and neck, liver or kidney cancer. V gene TRBV14 combines with J gene TRBJ1-3; 8 bases map to TRBD1. The CDR3, as DNA: TGTGCCAGCAGCCCACAGGGGGTTTCTGGAAACACCATATATTTT. It specifies CASSPQGVSGNTIYF. Supplemented by reference TRBV14 and TRBJ1-3, the full variable domain reads EAGVTQFPSHSVIEKGQTVTLRCDPISGHDNLYWYRRVMGKEIKFLLHFVKESKQDESGMPNNRFLAERTGGTYSTLKVQPAELEDSGVYFCASSPQGVSGNTIYFGEGSWLTVV.